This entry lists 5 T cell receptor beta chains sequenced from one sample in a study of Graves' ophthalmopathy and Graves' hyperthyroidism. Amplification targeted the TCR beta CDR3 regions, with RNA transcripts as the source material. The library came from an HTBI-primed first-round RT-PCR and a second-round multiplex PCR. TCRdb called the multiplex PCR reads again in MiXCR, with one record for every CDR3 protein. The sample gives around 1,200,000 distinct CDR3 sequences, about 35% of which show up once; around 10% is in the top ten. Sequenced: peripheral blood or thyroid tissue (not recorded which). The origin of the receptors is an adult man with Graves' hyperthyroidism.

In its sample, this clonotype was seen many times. This CDR3 reads CASSTKLTSSYEQYF. The CDR3 DNA is TGTGCCAGCAGCACTAAGTTAACGAGCTCCTACGAGCAGTACTTC. The chain recombines TRBV7-6 with TRBJ2-7, with D unresolved. From germline, CDR1 is SGHVS and CDR2 FNYEAQ. This CDR3 has 15 residues. V was pared by 5 bases and J by 0 bases, with 14 bases between. Full variable domain (missing parts from reference TRBV7-6 and TRBJ2-7): GAGVSQSPRYKVTKRGQDVALRCDPISGHVSLYWYRQALGQGPEFLTYFNYEAQQDKSGLPNDRFSAERPEGSISTLTIQRTEQRDSAMYRCASSTKLTSSYEQYFGPGTRLTVT.

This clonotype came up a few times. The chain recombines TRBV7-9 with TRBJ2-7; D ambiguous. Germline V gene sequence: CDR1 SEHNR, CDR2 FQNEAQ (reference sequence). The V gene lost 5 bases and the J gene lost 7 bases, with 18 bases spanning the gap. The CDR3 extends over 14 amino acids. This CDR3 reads CASSPPRSRMEQYF. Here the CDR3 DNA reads TGTGCCAGCAGCCCTCCTAGGAGCCGGATGGAGCAGTACTTC.

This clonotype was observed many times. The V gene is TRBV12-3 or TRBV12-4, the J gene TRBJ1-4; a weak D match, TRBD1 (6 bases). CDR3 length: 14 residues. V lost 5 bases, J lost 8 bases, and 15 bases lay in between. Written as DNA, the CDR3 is TGTGCCAGCAGTCTTCTAGGACAGCCGGAAAAACTGTTTTTT. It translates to CASSLLGQPEKLFF.

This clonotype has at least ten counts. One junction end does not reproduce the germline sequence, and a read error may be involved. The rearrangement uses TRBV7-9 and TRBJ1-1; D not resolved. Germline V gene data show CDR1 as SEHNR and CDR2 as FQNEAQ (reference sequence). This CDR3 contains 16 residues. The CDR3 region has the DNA TGTGCCAGCAACTTACGGTCAGCCGGCGGCGGCACTGAAGCTTTCTTT. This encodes CASNLRSAGGGTEAFF.

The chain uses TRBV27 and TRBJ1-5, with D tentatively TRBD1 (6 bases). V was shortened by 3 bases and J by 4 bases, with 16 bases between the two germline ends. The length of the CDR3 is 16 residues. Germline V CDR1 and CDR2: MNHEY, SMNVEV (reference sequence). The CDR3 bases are TGTGCCAGCAGTTTGGGGAAGGGCAGGGGTAATCAGCCCCAGCATTTT. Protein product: CASSLGKGRGNQPQHF.